Below, one TCR beta chain is given with its context. The data are from a study of OX40 agonist ivuxolimab in advanced cancers. Whole-study context: Ivuxolimab, which is an agonistic anti-OX40 (CD134) antibody, was administered to the patients. Eligibility rules accepted prior anti-PD-1, anti-PD-L1 or anti-CTLA-4 therapy, and approximately 40% had some.

V lost 4 bases to trimming and J lost 2 bases, with 10 bases between them. The germline V gene encodes CDR1 SGHNT and CDR2 YYREEE (reference sequence). The CDR3 consists of 14 residues. TCRdb keeps only in-frame clones here, not all; method: immunoSEQ multiplex PCR. The table includes 50,000 to 55,000 clones, 80% to 90% detected once. Here the sequenced sample was CD4+ or CD8+ T cells sorted from blood, taken in a trial of the OX40 agonist ivuxolimab. V usage is TRBV5-4 and J usage is TRBJ1-5; the D is unclear. The receptor comes from an adult with an advanced solid tumor such as melanoma, head and neck, liver or kidney cancer. The CDR3, as DNA: TGTGCCAGCAGCCTAGGGAGGGGCAATCAGCCCCAGCATTTT. It codes for CASSLGRGNQPQHF.